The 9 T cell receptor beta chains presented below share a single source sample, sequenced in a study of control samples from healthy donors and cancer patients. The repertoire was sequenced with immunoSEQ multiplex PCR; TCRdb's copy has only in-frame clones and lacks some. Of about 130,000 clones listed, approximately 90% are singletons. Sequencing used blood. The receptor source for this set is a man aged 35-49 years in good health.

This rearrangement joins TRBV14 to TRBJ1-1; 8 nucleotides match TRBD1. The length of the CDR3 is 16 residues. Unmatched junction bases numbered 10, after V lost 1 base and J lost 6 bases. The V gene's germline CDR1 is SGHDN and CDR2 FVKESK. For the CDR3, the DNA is TGTGCCAGCAGCCAAGGGCAGGGGGCGTGGGATTCTGAAGCTTTCTTT. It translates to CASSQGQGAWDSEAFF.

As DNA, the CDR3 is TGTGCCAGTAGTATAGTAGGGATTCCGGACTTGTTTTTT. Its translation is CASSIVGIPDLFF. The rearrangement links TRBV19 to TRBJ1-4; unclear D gene. From germline, CDR1 is LNHDA and CDR2 SQIVND (reference sequence). This CDR3 is built from 13 residues. Trimming removed 1 base at V and 15 bases at J, with 15 bases between.

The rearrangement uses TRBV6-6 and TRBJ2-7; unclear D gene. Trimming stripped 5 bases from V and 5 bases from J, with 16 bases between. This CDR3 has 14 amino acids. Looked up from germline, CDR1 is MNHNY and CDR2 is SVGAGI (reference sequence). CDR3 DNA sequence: TGTGCCAGCAGTCCGCGGTCCCAATCCCACGAGCAGTACTTC. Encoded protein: CASSPRSQSHEQYF.

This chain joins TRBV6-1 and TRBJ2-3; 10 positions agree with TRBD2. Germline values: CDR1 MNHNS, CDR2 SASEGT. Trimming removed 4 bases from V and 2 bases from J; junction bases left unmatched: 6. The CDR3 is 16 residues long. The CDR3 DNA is TGTGCCAGCAGTGTCCTAGCGGGGGAGGCCACAGATACGCAGTATTTT. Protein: CASSVLAGEATDTQYF.

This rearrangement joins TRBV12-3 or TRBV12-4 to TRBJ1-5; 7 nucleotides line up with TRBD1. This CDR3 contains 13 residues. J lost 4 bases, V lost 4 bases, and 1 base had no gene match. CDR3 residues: CASSYRGNQPQHF. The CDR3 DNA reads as TGTGCCAGCAGTTACAGGGGTAATCAGCCCCAGCATTTT.

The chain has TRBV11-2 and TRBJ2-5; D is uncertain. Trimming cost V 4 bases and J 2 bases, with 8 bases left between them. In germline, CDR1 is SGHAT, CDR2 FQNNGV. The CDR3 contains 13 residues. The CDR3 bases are TGTGCCAGCAGCTATACAGTACAAGAGACCCAGTACTTC. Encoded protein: CASSYTVQETQYF.

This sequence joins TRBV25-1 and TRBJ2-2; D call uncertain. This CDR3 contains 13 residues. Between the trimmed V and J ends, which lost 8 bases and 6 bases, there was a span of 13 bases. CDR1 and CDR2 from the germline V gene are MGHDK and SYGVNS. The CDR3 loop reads CASAPPGSGELFF. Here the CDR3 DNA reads TGTGCCAGCGCACCCCCCGGCTCCGGGGAGCTGTTTTTT.

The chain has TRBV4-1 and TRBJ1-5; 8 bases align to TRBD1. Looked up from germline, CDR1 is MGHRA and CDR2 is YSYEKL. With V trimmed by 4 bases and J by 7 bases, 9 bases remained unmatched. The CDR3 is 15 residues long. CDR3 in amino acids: CASSLEDREAQPQHF. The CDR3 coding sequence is TGCGCCAGCAGCCTAGAGGACAGGGAAGCACAGCCCCAGCATTTT.

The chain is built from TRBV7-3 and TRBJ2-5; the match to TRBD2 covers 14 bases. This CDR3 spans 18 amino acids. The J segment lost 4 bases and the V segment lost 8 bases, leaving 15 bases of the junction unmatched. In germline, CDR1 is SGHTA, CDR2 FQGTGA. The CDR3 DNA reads TGTGCCAGCGCTCCTACCGGCCGGACTAGCGGGGGGCGAGAGACCCAGTACTTC. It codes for CASAPTGRTSGGRETQYF.